Listed here are 28 T cell receptor beta chains from one sample, sequenced in a study of breast tumors, draining lymph nodes, adjacent tissues (TCRdb year 2016). Receptor amplification or capture employed multiplex PCR. Instrument on record: Illumina HiSeq 2000. In TCRdb, the public reads were trimmed at Q25 with fastp and aligned with MiXCR, with productive beta chains retained. For every CDR3 protein sequence, its rows merge into one entry that carries the most common genes and DNA. This sample comprises about 140,000 distinct CDR3 sequences, roughly 33% of them detected only once. Of the sample, roughly 2.3% falls within the top ten clones. Lymph node samples came from the axillary draining lymph nodes of breast cancer patients. The sequenced material came from axillary lymph node tissue. These receptors all stem from a female donor with breast cancer. Some clones in this sample may be carry-over from other donors' samples.

As to this clonotype: This sequence may be a read error, since a much larger clone differs from it by one base. This chain links TRBV28 with TRBJ2-7; no firm D call. Per germline, CDR1 MDHEN and CDR2 SYDVKM. The CDR3 extends over 11 amino acids. As DNA, the CDR3 is TGTGCCAGCAGTTCCGAGTACGGGCAGTACTTC. Protein sequence: CASSSEYGQYF. Supplemented by reference TRBV28 and TRBJ2-7, the full variable domain reads DVKVTQSSRYLVKRTGEKVFLECVQDMDHENMFWYRQDPGLGLRLIYFSYDVKMKEKGDIPEGYSVSREKKERFSLILESASTNQTSMYLCASSSEYGQYFGPGTRLTVT.

This clonotype was picked up a small number of times. With a much larger clone just one base away, this may be a read error. This rearrangement joins TRBV6-6 to TRBJ1-5; the match to TRBD1 covers 8 bases. With 5 bases clipped from V and 0 bases from J, the junction kept 6 bases outside the gene matches. The CDR3 loop spans 16 amino acids. The germline CDR1 and CDR2 sequences are MNHNY and SVGAGI (reference sequence). This CDR3 reads CASSHGTGISNQPQHF. The CDR3 nucleotides read TGTGCCAGCAGTCACGGGACAGGTATTAGCAATCAGCCCCAGCATTTT.

This clonotype was counted only a few times. The chain employs TRBV5-5 and TRBJ1-1; D unresolved. The CDR3 runs 15 residues. In germline, CDR1 is SGHKS, CDR2 YYEKEE (reference sequence). V shed 1 base and J shed 3 bases, with 13 bases lying between them. CDR3 region: CASSLLGIGDTEAFF. The CDR3 region has the DNA TGTGCCAGCAGCTTGTTAGGGATTGGAGACACTGAAGCTTTCTTT.

This clonotype was recorded a few times. The CDR3 sequence: CASSAADRDTEAFF. In nucleotides, the CDR3 is TGTGCCAGCAGCGCGGCGGACAGGGACACTGAAGCTTTCTTT. This sequence joins TRBV9 and TRBJ1-1, with 8 nucleotides matching TRBD1. The CDR3 contains 14 residues. V lost 3 bases, J lost 3 bases, and 4 bases stayed unmatched. Germline assignment: CDR1 SGDLS and CDR2 YYNGEE. The whole variable domain, filled in from reference TRBV9 and TRBJ1-1, reads DSGVTQTPKHLITATGQRVTLRCSPRSGDLSVYWYQQSLDQGLQFLIQYYNGEERAKGNILERFSAQQFPDLHSELNLSSLELGDSALYFCASSAADRDTEAFFGQGTRLTVV.

This chain links TRBV6-2 or TRBV6-3 with TRBJ1-2; no firm D call. Germline V lookup: CDR1 MNHEY, CDR2 SVGEGT. This CDR3 comprises 14 residues. Trimming stripped 6 bases from V and 7 bases from J, with 18 bases between. CDR3 sequence: CASSPRSEVPGYTF. The CDR3 coding sequence is TGTGCCAGCAGCCCCAGGAGCGAGGTTCCTGGCTACACCTTC.

The sample holds many counts of this clonotype. The gene calls are TRBV5-5 and TRBJ1-6; D not certain. The V gene's germline CDR1 is SGHKS and CDR2 YYEKEE (reference sequence). The CDR3 length is 15 residues. Trimming left V 3 bases short and J 0 bases short, with 7 bases between. The chain's CDR3 is CASSSQSSYNSPLHF. The CDR3 bases are TGTGCCAGCAGCTCCCAAAGCTCCTATAATTCACCCCTCCACTTT.

There are a few counts of this clonotype. A much larger clone differs from this one at a single base, so this may be a read error. The V call is TRBV11-2, the J call TRBJ2-2, with a possible D match to TRBD2 (6 bases). CDR1 and CDR2 (germline): SGHAT, FQNNGV. The CDR3 is 13 residues long. The ends were cut back, 5 bases at V and 5 bases at J, with 9 bases in the middle. The CDR3 DNA reads TGTGCCAGCAGCAGACGGGGGACCGGGGAGCTGTTTTTT. Its translation: CASSRRGTGELFF.

On this clonotype itself: A much bigger clone sits one base away, suggesting this may be a read error. The V gene is TRBV20-1, the J gene TRBJ2-5, with D perhaps TRBD2 (5 bases). Germline assignment: CDR1 DFQATT and CDR2 SNEGSKA (reference sequence). The CDR3 has 12 amino acids. The chain's CDR3 is CSSTRTQETPYF. DNA for the CDR3: TGCAGTAGTACTAGGACCCAAGAGACCCCGTACTTC.

The rearrangement joins TRBV5-1 to TRBJ1-1, with a weak D call TRBD1 (5 bases). The CDR3 length is 15 residues. Germline CDR1 and CDR2: SGHRS and YFSETQ. V was clipped by 4 bases and J by 4 bases, with 17 bases between them. CDR3 DNA: TGCGCCAGCAGCGCTAGGGACCCGAGCACCACTGAAGCTTTCTTT. It translates to CASSARDPSTTEAFF.

V is TRBV7-9 and J is TRBJ2-1; 7 nucleotides agree with TRBD2. The CDR3 extends over 15 amino acids. V lost 3 bases to trimming and J lost 0 bases; unmatched junction nucleotides: 2. Germline V lookup: CDR1 SEHNR, CDR2 FQNEAQ (reference sequence). The CDR3 DNA reads as TGTGCCAGCAGCTTCACGGGAGGCTCCTACAATGAGCAGTTCTTC. Translation: CASSFTGGSYNEQFF.

This clonotype has a count of ten or more. V usage is TRBV18 and J usage is TRBJ1-6, with a tentative D call TRBD1 (5 bases). The V end lost 3 bases, the J end lost 7 bases, and 13 bases lay between the germline ends. This CDR3 is 15 amino acids long. Per the germline V gene, CDR1 is KGHSH and CDR2 is LQKENI. The chain's CDR3 is CASSPQGVENSPLHF. CDR3 in DNA: TGTGCCAGCTCACCGCAGGGAGTGGAAAATTCACCCCTCCACTTT.

The table lists this clonotype with a count of one. The CDR3 region is CASSRTGAYEQHV. The CDR3 DNA reads TGTGCCAGTAGCCGGACAGGCGCCTACGAGCAGCACGTC. The rearrangement joins TRBV6-6 to TRBJ2-7; TRBD1 aligns across 7 bases. Germline V gene lookup returns CDR1 MNHNY and CDR2 SVGAGI (reference sequence). This CDR3 is 13 amino acids long.

Ten or more counts support this clonotype. This chain connects TRBV12-3 or TRBV12-4 to TRBJ2-6; 7 bases agree with TRBD1. Trimming at V came to 7 bases and at J to 0 bases, leaving 6 bases not matched to a gene. The CDR3 runs to 16 residues. Written as DNA, the CDR3 is TGTGCCAGCACGGGACAGCTTATCTCTGGGGCCAACGTCCTGACTTTC. Its protein is CASTGQLISGANVLTF.

The chain links TRBV7-3 to TRBJ1-1, with TRBD1 as a possible D gene (6 bases). Between the trimmed V and J ends, which lost 0 bases and 5 bases, there was a span of 10 bases. The length of the CDR3 is 14 residues. In germline, CDR1 is SGHTA, CDR2 FQGTGA. The CDR3, as DNA: TGTGCCAGCAGCTTAACGGACAGTATAACTGAAGCTTTCTTT. As protein: CASSLTDSITEAFF.

V and J are TRBV20-1 and TRBJ1-6, with unresolved D. V was clipped by 3 bases and J by 8 bases, with 14 bases between them. The CDR3 runs to 14 residues. Germline CDR1 is DFQATT and CDR2 is SNEGSKA (reference sequence). This CDR3 is CSASLRVNDSPLHF. In nucleotides, the CDR3 is TGCAGTGCTAGTCTCCGGGTGAATGATTCACCCCTCCACTTT.

J is TRBJ2-3 and V is TRBV7-3; D may be TRBD2 (6 bases). The CDR3 runs 12 residues. V was cut by 5 bases and J by 12 bases, with 15 bases left in between. The V gene's germline CDR1 is SGHTA and CDR2 FQGTGA. The CDR3 nucleotides are TGTGCCAGCAGCCCAGGTGGGGAGGTACAGTATTTT. Protein product: CASSPGGEVQYF.

This clonotype was observed a single time. The CDR3 spells CASSASYGQGSGYTF. The CDR3 DNA is TGCGCCAGCAGTGCCAGCTACGGACAGGGTTCTGGCTACACCTTC. This chain links TRBV4-3 with TRBJ1-2, with 8 bases aligning to TRBD1. CDR1 and CDR2 from the germline V gene are LGHNA and YSLEER. This CDR3 is 15 amino acids long. J was trimmed by 7 bases and V by 6 bases; bases with no gene match: 13.

This clonotype was observed at least ten times. The rearrangement links TRBV6-5 to TRBJ1-2; tentative D call: TRBD1 (6 bases). The germline gives CDR1 MNHEY, CDR2 SVGAGI. The CDR3 totals 14 residues. Deletions cut 2 bases from V and 5 bases from J, with 12 bases between. This CDR3 is CASSYKDRSYGYTF. The DNA for the CDR3 is TGTGCCAGCAGTTACAAGGACAGAAGTTATGGCTACACCTTC.

This chain links TRBV11-3 with TRBJ2-1; TRBD2 matches at 8 bases. CDR3 size: 14 residues. CDR1 and CDR2 from the germline V gene are SGHNT and YENEEA. Trimming cost V 5 bases and J 9 bases; bases outside gene matches: 9. In nucleotides, the CDR3 is TGTGCCAGCAGCCCCGGACCAGCGGGGGCTGAGCAGTTCTTC. Translating gives CASSPGPAGAEQFF.

This clonotype was detected a few times. The V gene is TRBV7-9, the J gene TRBJ1-1; D gene uncertain. The CDR3 loop spans 13 amino acids. The germline V and J ends were trimmed by 5 bases and 0 bases, with 7 bases remaining between them. Germline V gene lookup returns CDR1 SEHNR and CDR2 FQNEAQ (reference sequence). The CDR3 reads CASSPRVNTEAFF. CDR3 DNA: TGTGCCAGCAGCCCCCGAGTGAACACTGAAGCTTTCTTT. Variable domain in full (rest from reference TRBV7-9 and TRBJ1-1): DTGVSQNPRHKITKRGQNVTFRCDPISEHNRLYWYRQTLGQGPEFLTYFQNEAQLEKSRLLSDRFSAERPKGSFSTLEIQRTEQGDSAMYLCASSPRVNTEAFFGQGTRLTVV.

This clonotype has a count of ten or more. The chain carries TRBV6-5 and TRBJ1-5; D might be TRBD1 (5 bases). Deletions cut 2 bases from V and 5 bases from J, with 13 bases between. The CDR3 extends over 15 amino acids. Germline CDR1 and CDR2: MNHEY and SVGAGI. CDR3 residues: CASSYARAPDQPQHF. The DNA of the CDR3 is TGTGCCAGCAGTTACGCCAGGGCACCGGATCAGCCCCAGCATTTT.

This clonotype showed up many times. The rearrangement links TRBV7-8 to TRBJ2-1; D is unresolved. Trimming took 2 bases from V and 6 from J, leaving 11 bases between them. The CDR3 contains 14 residues. Germline V lookup: CDR1 SGHVS, CDR2 FQNEAQ. The CDR3 sequence is CASSLYHGFNEQFF. The CDR3 bases are TGTGCCAGCAGCTTATATCATGGGTTCAATGAGCAGTTCTTC.

This clonotype was seen many times. The chain is built from TRBV5-1 and TRBJ2-3; no firm D call. Germline CDR1 is SGHRS and CDR2 is YFSETQ. The CDR3 is 12 residues long. Trimming took off 4 bases at V and 2 bases at J, with 5 bases between the two ends. The CDR3 region has the DNA TGCGCCAGCAGCCTCCACACAGATACGCAGTATTTT. Encoded protein: CASSLHTDTQYF.

Remarks on this clonotype: This could be a read error, since a much larger clone is one nucleotide away. This sequence joins TRBV18 and TRBJ2-5; D is ambiguous. CDR1 and CDR2 (germline): KGHSH, LQKENI. The V end lost 4 bases, the J end lost 2 bases, and 8 bases lay between the germline ends. The CDR3 runs 13 residues. The DNA of the CDR3 is TGTGCCAGCTCACGACGGAAACAAGAGACCCAGTACTTC. Its protein product is CASSRRKQETQYF.

In its sample, this clonotype was seen many times. The rearrangement joins TRBV11-1 to TRBJ2-1; no definite D call. The V gene lost 1 base and the J gene lost 3 bases, with 16 bases spanning the gap. The CDR3 is 17 amino acids. Germline-derived CDR1 and CDR2 are SGHAT and FQDESV (reference sequence). CDR3 protein: CASSLGVGRQVYNEQFF. CDR3 in DNA: TGTGCCAGCAGCTTAGGTGTTGGGCGGCAAGTCTACAATGAGCAGTTCTTC.

CDR3 sequence: CASNLDRSSYNEQYF. CDR3 coding DNA: TGTGCCAGCAACCTGGATAGGAGCTCCTACAATGAGCAGTACTTC. The gene calls are TRBV5-5 and TRBJ2-5; D remains ambiguous. This CDR3 comprises 15 residues. Trimming took off 6 bases at V and 11 bases at J, with 26 bases between the two ends. In germline, CDR1 is SGHKS, CDR2 YYEKEE (reference sequence).

As regards this clonotype: The missing conserved phenylalanine or tryptophan at the end of this CDR3 makes a read error likely. This rearrangement joins TRBV7-6 to TRBJ1-2; 9 positions agree with TRBD1. The germline gives CDR1 SGHVS, CDR2 FNYEAQ. With 5 bases clipped from V and 8 bases from J, the junction kept 9 bases outside the gene matches. CDR3 size: 14 residues. CDR3: CASSRDRAFRGYTH. The CDR3 DNA reads as TGTGCCAGCAGCCGGGACAGGGCCTTTCGAGGCTACACCCAC.

The chain joins TRBV7-3 to TRBJ2-3; D might be TRBD1 (5 bases). The J call may be incorrect, as the DNA end agrees better with TRBJ1-5. The CDR3 totals 15 residues. The germline gives CDR1 SGHTA, CDR2 FQGTGA. DNA for the CDR3: TGTGCCAGCAGCAAAGGGACTAGCGATACAGATACGCAGCATTTT. This sequence encodes CASSKGTSDTDTQHF.